This entry lists 22 T cell receptor beta chains sequenced from one sample in a study of OX40 agonist ivuxolimab in advanced cancers. Profiling relied on immunoSEQ multiplex PCR, and the TCRdb table lists in-frame clones only, not all of them. There are fewer than 100,000 clones in the sample; roughly nine tenths occur only once, and under 0.25% lies in the top ten. The source material was CD4+ or CD8+ T cells sorted from blood, sampled in a trial of the OX40 agonist ivuxolimab. These TCRs come from an adult with an advanced solid tumor such as melanoma, head and neck, liver or kidney cancer.

This chain connects TRBV5-1 to TRBJ2-3, with D unresolved. The CDR3 has 15 residues. Germline V gene sequence: CDR1 SGHRS, CDR2 YFSETQ. Trimming stripped 0 bases from V and 5 bases from J, with 13 bases between. The CDR3, as DNA: TGCGCCAGCAGCTTGGAAGGCCCACCCCAAGATACGCAGTATTTT. It is translated as CASSLEGPPQDTQYF.

The chain combines TRBV15 with TRBJ2-1; TRBD1 agrees at 9 bases. V lost 6 bases to trimming and J lost 4 bases; unmatched junction nucleotides: 4. Germline V CDR1 and CDR2: LNHNV, YYDKDF (reference sequence). CDR3 length equals 14 residues. The CDR3 DNA reads as TGTGCCACCAGATTCGGGACAGGGTACAATGAGCAGTTCTTC. Translated, it gives CATRFGTGYNEQFF.

The V gene is TRBV11-2, the J gene TRBJ1-2; the D is unclear. The ends were cut back, 7 bases at V and 8 bases at J, with 20 bases in the middle. Germline V lookup: CDR1 SGHAT, CDR2 FQNNGV. The CDR3 is 14 amino acids. This CDR3 is CASTRTGELRGYTF. The CDR3 nucleotides read TGTGCCAGCACCAGAACCGGCGAACTAAGAGGCTACACCTTC.

V and J are TRBV5-1 and TRBJ2-2; D gene unclear. Per germline, CDR1 SGHRS and CDR2 YFSETQ. Trimming stripped 4 bases from V and 3 bases from J, with 13 bases between. The CDR3 is made up of 15 amino acids. The CDR3 DNA reads as TGCGCCAGCAGCACCTTAGGTCGTGACACCGGGGAGCTGTTTTTT. Amino acid sequence: CASSTLGRDTGELFF.

V and J are TRBV27 and TRBJ1-1; maybe TRBD1 (6 bases). The CDR3 contains 14 residues. Germline values: CDR1 MNHEY, CDR2 SMNVEV (reference sequence). V lost 6 bases and J 5 bases, leaving 16 bases between the germline ends. The CDR3 DNA follows: TGTGCCAGCAGCCTACAGGGTGGAAGGACTGAAGCTTTCTTT. Its protein is CASSLQGGRTEAFF.

The gene calls are TRBV6-1 and TRBJ2-3, with 11 nucleotides matching TRBD2. The CDR3 is 15 amino acids. The V and J ends lost 10 bases and 7 bases, in that order; junction bases with no gene match: 13. Per the germline V gene, CDR1 is MNHNS and CDR2 is SASEGT. CDR3 residues: CAIKSLAGGPNTQYF. In DNA form, the CDR3 reads TGTGCCATCAAGAGCTTAGCGGGAGGGCCAAATACGCAGTATTTT.

This clone occurred a few times. The rearrangement links TRBV2 to TRBJ2-5, with D uncertain. This CDR3 region has 10 residues. CDR1 and CDR2 from the germline V gene are SNHLY and FYNNEI. V was shortened by 5 bases and J by 10 bases, with 8 bases between the two germline ends. As DNA, the CDR3 is TGTGCCAGCAGTCCAGGTAGCCAGTACTTC. Translating gives CASSPGSQYF.

This clone was detected once. The chain employs TRBV18 and TRBJ1-4; D uncertain. V lost 0 bases to trimming and J lost 8 bases, with 7 bases between them. This CDR3 region has 13 residues. Germline loops: CDR1 KGHSH, CDR2 LQKENI. The CDR3 protein is CASSPPAVEKLFF. The DNA for the CDR3 is TGTGCCAGCTCACCACCGGCCGTGGAAAAACTGTTTTTT.

This sequence joins TRBV11-3 and TRBJ1-6; the D gene is possibly TRBD1 (6 bases). V shed 3 bases and J shed 10 bases, with 10 bases lying between them. Germline V gives CDR1 SGHNT, CDR2 YENEEA. This CDR3 spans 13 amino acids. CDR3 amino acids: CASSFFRGSPLHF. The CDR3 region has the DNA TGTGCCAGCAGCTTCTTCAGGGGCTCACCCCTCCACTTT.

The chain is built from TRBV4-3 and TRBJ2-3, with 10 bases that match TRBD2. Trimming at V came to 5 bases and at J to 5 bases, leaving 13 bases not matched to a gene. From germline, CDR1 is LGHNA and CDR2 YSLEER. The length of the CDR3 is 17 residues. The CDR3 spells CASSEMAVAGGRDTQYF. DNA of the CDR3: TGCGCCAGCAGCGAGATGGCGGTAGCGGGAGGAAGAGATACGCAGTATTTT.

This chain uses TRBV7-2 with TRBJ2-7; D is ambiguous. V was clipped by 1 base and J by 11 bases, with 18 bases between them. Germline CDR1 reads SGHTA; CDR2 reads FQGNSA. The CDR3 runs to 14 residues. CDR3 sequence (DNA): TGTGCCAGCAGCTTAGATTGGACCACCACGGAGAAGTACTTC. Amino acids: CASSLDWTTTEKYF.

Regarding this clone: Relative to the germline gene, one junction end is altered; a read error may explain this. This sequence joins TRBV7-7 and TRBJ1-2; 7 bases line up with TRBD1. Germline loops: CDR1 SSHAT, CDR2 FNYEAQ (reference sequence). The CDR3 has 18 residues. CDR3 DNA: TGTGCTAGCAGCTTAGTAAGATTTAATCTCCGGGACAGCCATGGCTACACCTTC. Translating it yields CASSLVRFNLRDSHGYTF.

The rearrangement uses TRBV29-1 and TRBJ2-7, with 7 bases matching TRBD2. The CDR3 length is 14 residues. V dropped 7 bases and J dropped 5; count of bases not matched to a gene: 14. Germline V gene sequence: CDR1 SQVTM, CDR2 ANQGSEA. As DNA, the CDR3 is TGCAGCGCAAGTAAATGGGGGAGGGCCCACGAGCAGTACTTC. Protein sequence: CSASKWGRAHEQYF.

About this clone itself: This specimen includes other DNA sequences encoding the same CDR3. V is TRBV6-6 and J is TRBJ1-5, with 7 bases that match TRBD1. V shed 2 bases, J shed 4 bases, and the junction held 2 bases outside the gene matches. The germline V gene encodes CDR1 MNHNY and CDR2 SVGAGI (reference sequence). The length of the CDR3 is 14 residues. This CDR3 reads CASSYRDSNQPQHF. CDR3 DNA: TGTGCCAGCAGTTACCGGGACAGTAATCAGCCCCAGCATTTT.

The chain has TRBV5-1 and TRBJ1-1; D gene uncertain. V gave up 4 bases and J gave up 0 bases, with 7 bases separating them. Germline CDR1 SGHRS, CDR2 YFSETQ. The CDR3 loop spans 13 amino acids. In nucleotides, the CDR3 is TGCGCCAGCAGCCCCCGGATGAACACTGAAGCTTTCTTT. Its protein product is CASSPRMNTEAFF.

The CDR3 nucleotides read TGTGCCAGCATTGGGAGGGGCACCGGGGAGCTGTTTTTT. Protein: CASIGRGTGELFF. The gene calls are TRBV2 and TRBJ2-2, with 7 bases matching TRBD2. Germline-derived CDR1 and CDR2 are SNHLY and FYNNEI. After removal of 7 bases from V and 4 bases from J, the junction contained 3 bases not matched to a gene. The CDR3 length is 13 residues.

V usage is TRBV19 and J usage is TRBJ1-4; TRBD1 might be the D (6 bases). In germline, CDR1 is LNHDA, CDR2 SQIVND (reference sequence). The CDR3 runs 15 residues. V shed 3 bases and J shed 7 bases, with 15 bases lying between them. CDR3 protein: CASSMSGAKGEKLFF. CDR3 DNA sequence: TGTGCCAGTAGTATGTCAGGGGCAAAGGGTGAAAAACTGTTTTTT.

V gene TRBV5-1 combines with J gene TRBJ1-1; 9 bases match TRBD1. V lost 4 bases, J lost 5 bases, and 9 bases stayed unmatched. Germline CDR1 SGHRS, CDR2 YFSETQ. This CDR3 has 15 residues. CDR3 nucleotide sequence: TGCGCCAGCAGCCTACAGGGGGCGAGAATTACTGAAGCTTTCTTT. Encoded protein: CASSLQGARITEAFF.

This chain connects TRBV5-1 to TRBJ1-1, with D perhaps TRBD1 (6 bases). Germline assignment: CDR1 SGHRS and CDR2 YFSETQ. V dropped 0 bases and J dropped 3 bases, with 9 bases sitting between them. CDR3 length: 14 residues. The CDR3 spells CASSLVPGDTEAFF. As DNA, the CDR3 is TGCGCCAGCAGCTTGGTTCCAGGGGACACTGAAGCTTTCTTT.

This chain joins TRBV30 and TRBJ1-6, with D perhaps matching TRBD1 (5 bases). The CDR3 has 14 residues. Between the trimmed V and J ends, which lost 2 bases and 6 bases, there was a span of 11 bases. Germline CDR1 is GTSNPN and CDR2 is SVGIG (reference sequence). In DNA, the CDR3 is TGTGCCTGGAGTCCAGGGTTTTCTAATTCACCCCTCCACTTT. Translated, it gives CAWSPGFSNSPLHF.

V gene TRBV20-1 combines with J gene TRBJ2-7; D unresolved. Trimming removed 0 bases at V and 5 bases at J, with 2 bases between. Germline V lookup: CDR1 DFQATT, CDR2 SNEGSKA (reference sequence). The CDR3 loop spans 10 amino acids. CDR3 region: CSARDHEQYF. The CDR3 DNA follows: TGCAGTGCTAGAGATCACGAGCAGTACTTC.

This chain uses TRBV18 with TRBJ1-2; TRBD1 aligns across 7 bases. This CDR3 comprises 13 residues. Germline CDR1 reads KGHSH; CDR2 reads LQKENI. The V gene end was trimmed by 3 bases and the J gene end by 3 bases; junction bases not matched to a gene: 1. The CDR3 DNA reads as TGTGCCAGCTCACCGGACAGGTACTATGGCTACACCTTC. This sequence encodes CASSPDRYYGYTF.